The 5 T cell receptor beta chains below come from one sample, sequenced in a study of blood T cell repertoires in COVID-19. Some clones are missing from TCRdb's copy, which holds only in-frame ones; the method was immunoSEQ multiplex PCR. The sample has a few hundred thousand clones; more than 80% are singletons. The material sequenced was peripheral blood. Receptor source: a woman between 40 and 55 years old with acute or convalescent COVID-19.

CDR3 sequence: CASSQQRTSGWETQYF. The CDR3 DNA reads TGTGCCAGCAGCCAACAGAGGACTAGCGGTTGGGAGACCCAGTACTTC. The rearrangement joins TRBV3-1 (or the pseudogene TRBV3-2) to TRBJ2-5, with 10 bases identical to TRBD2. CDR3 length equals 16 residues. J lost 5 bases, V lost 2 bases, and 8 bases had no gene match. The germline gives CDR1 LGHDT, CDR2 YNNKEL (reference sequence).

The chain links TRBV5-1 to TRBJ1-1; a weak D match, TRBD1 (5 bases). Germline V gene data show CDR1 as SGHRS and CDR2 as YFSETQ. This CDR3 is 14 amino acids long. Trimming left V 0 bases short and J 1 base short, with 7 bases between. The CDR3 coding sequence is TGCGCCAGCAGCTTGGGGGGCGCGAACACTGAAGCTTTCTTT. Protein sequence: CASSLGGANTEAFF.

Of note for this clone: The identical CDR3 is also encoded by other nucleotide sequences in the sample. The chain couples TRBV6-6 to TRBJ1-5; 7 bases match TRBD1. The CDR3 length is 15 residues. Germline V gives CDR1 MNHNY, CDR2 SVGAGI (reference sequence). V shed 2 bases and J 7 bases; nucleotides not matched to a gene: 8. CDR3 sequence: CASSYPDRVGQPQHF. CDR3 nucleotides: TGTGCCAGCAGTTACCCCGACAGGGTCGGGCAGCCCCAGCATTTT.

The rearrangement links TRBV19 to TRBJ1-3; 8 bases line up with TRBD1. Germline CDR1 and CDR2: LNHDA and SQIVND (reference sequence). The CDR3 contains 16 residues. Trimming removed 5 bases from V and 2 bases from J; junction bases left unmatched: 8. CDR3 sequence: CASSPRTGLTGNTIYF. CDR3 DNA sequence: TGTGCCAGTAGTCCTCGGACAGGGTTGACTGGAAACACCATATATTTT.

This clone was counted a single time. The genes are TRBV6-5 and TRBJ1-5; maybe TRBD1 (5 bases). CDR3 length equals 14 residues. The V gene lost 6 bases and the J gene lost 5 bases, with 14 bases spanning the gap. Germline CDR1 is MNHEY and CDR2 is SVGAGI. CDR3 sequence (DNA): TGTGCCAGCAGCCTCGACAGATACGATCAGCCCCAGCATTTT. Translation gives CASSLDRYDQPQHF.